Described below is a single TCR beta chain sequence and its context. The target antigen is unknown. A second 7 to 11 cycle PCR used barcoded and J-beta primers. TCRdb fed the 5' RACE reads into MiXCR, producing one record per CDR3 protein. Found here are 650,000 to 950,000 distinct CDR3 sequences, more than 40% of them singletons; the top ten hold about 21%. The entry originates in a study of blood T cells in healthy people across ages. Whole-study context: Per every two T cells, about one barcoded beta molecule was captured by template switching.

Study-level results: TCR beta diversity per million T cells fell roughly linearly with age. Expanded clonotype changes were possibly confounded by unknown donor CMV status.

Material: blood. This receptor was obtained from a man aged 60 to 75 in good health.

In DNA, the CDR3 is TGTGCCAGCAGCCCGGGACGGCACTTGTCCTACGAGCAGTACTTC. This encodes CASSPGRHLSYEQYF. The rearrangement links TRBV5-5 to TRBJ2-7; D assignment may be TRBD1 or TRBD2 (5 bases each). V was clipped by 4 bases and J by 1 base, with 15 bases between them. CDR1 is SGHKS and CDR2 is YYEKEE in the germline V gene (reference sequence). The CDR3 sequence is 15 residues long. Complete variable domain (other parts from reference TRBV5-5 and TRBJ2-7): DAGVTQSPTHLIKTRGQQVTLRCSPISGHKSVSWYQQVLGQGPQFIFQYYEKEERGRGNFPDRFSARQFPNYSSELNVNALLLGDSALYLCASSPGRHLSYEQYFGPGTRLTVT.